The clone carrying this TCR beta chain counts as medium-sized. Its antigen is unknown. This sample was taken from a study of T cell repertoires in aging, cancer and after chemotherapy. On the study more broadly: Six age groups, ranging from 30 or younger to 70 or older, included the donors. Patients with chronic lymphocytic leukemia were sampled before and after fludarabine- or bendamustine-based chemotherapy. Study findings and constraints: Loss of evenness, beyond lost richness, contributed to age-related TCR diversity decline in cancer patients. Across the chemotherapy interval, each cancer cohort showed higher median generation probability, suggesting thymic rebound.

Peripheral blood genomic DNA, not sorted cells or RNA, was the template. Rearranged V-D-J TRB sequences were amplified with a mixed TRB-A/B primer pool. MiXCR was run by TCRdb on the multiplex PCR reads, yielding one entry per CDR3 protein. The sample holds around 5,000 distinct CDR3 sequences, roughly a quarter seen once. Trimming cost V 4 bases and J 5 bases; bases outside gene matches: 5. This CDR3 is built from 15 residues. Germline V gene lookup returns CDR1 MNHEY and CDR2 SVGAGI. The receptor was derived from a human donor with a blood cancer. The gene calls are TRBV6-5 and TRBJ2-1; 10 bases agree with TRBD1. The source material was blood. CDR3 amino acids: CASSFRQGANNEQFF. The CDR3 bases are TGTGCCAGCAGTTTTCGACAGGGGGCAAACAATGAGCAGTTCTTC.